The 15 T cell receptor beta chains in this list originate from one sample, sequenced in a study of blood T cell repertoires in COVID-19. Measured with immunoSEQ multiplex PCR; TCRdb has only the in-frame clones, and not every one. The sample gives 180,000 or so clones, roughly four fifths of which show up once; less than 15% is in the top ten. The sample was peripheral blood. These receptors all come from a man aged 45-65 years who had recovered from COVID-19.

The chain couples TRBV24-1 to TRBJ2-1; D perhaps matches TRBD1 (5 bases). The CDR3 totals 17 residues. V lost 3 bases and J 5 bases, leaving 19 bases between the germline ends. Per germline, CDR1 KGHDR and CDR2 SFDVKD. CDR3: CATSDSRAQVGDNEQFF. The DNA for the CDR3 is TGTGCCACCAGTGATAGTCGCGCCCAAGTAGGGGACAATGAGCAGTTCTTC.

The chain combines TRBV7-9 with TRBJ2-3; 7 nucleotides line up with TRBD2. V trimming: 4 bases; J trimming: 2 bases; junction bases outside the gene matches: 9. In germline, CDR1 is SEHNR, CDR2 FQNEAQ (reference sequence). The CDR3 is made up of 16 amino acids. For the CDR3, the DNA is TGTGCCAGCAGCTCCCAAGTGGGAGGGAACACAGATACGCAGTATTTT. This translates into CASSSQVGGNTDTQYF.

The V call is TRBV6-5, the J call TRBJ2-1; a possible D gene is TRBD2 (5 bases). The V end lost 7 bases, the J end lost 3 bases, and 13 bases lay between the germline ends. This CDR3 spans 14 amino acids. CDR1 MNHEY and CDR2 SVGAGI come from the germline V gene. The CDR3 region is CASTLEGYYNEQFF. The CDR3 DNA sequence: TGTGCCAGCACCTTAGAGGGATACTACAATGAGCAGTTCTTC.

This chain uses TRBV19 with TRBJ2-3; the D is unclear. The CDR3 has 13 residues. Trimming stripped 4 bases from V and 7 bases from J, with 12 bases between. CDR1 is LNHDA and CDR2 is SQIVND in the germline V gene (reference sequence). Here the CDR3 DNA reads TGTGCCAGTAGTAGAGAACTTGAAAATACGCAGTATTTT. Protein: CASSRELENTQYF.

The chain joins TRBV7-3 to TRBJ2-1; TRBD2 matches 15 bases. Germline-derived CDR1 and CDR2 are SGHTA and FQGTGA. The trim removed 5 bases at V and 2 bases at J, leaving 7 bases unmatched. This CDR3 spans 18 amino acids. In nucleotides, the CDR3 is TGTGCCAGCAGCCCCGGACTAGCGGGAGGGCCGACCTACAATGAGCAGTTCTTC. Translating it yields CASSPGLAGGPTYNEQFF.

The chain joins TRBV19 to TRBJ2-1; possible D gene TRBD1, 8 bases. From germline, CDR1 is LNHDA and CDR2 SQIVND (reference sequence). The CDR3 covers 15 residues. The V gene lost 3 bases and the J gene lost 4 bases, with 13 bases spanning the gap. The DNA of the CDR3 is TGTGCCAGTAGTATGCACAGGGGGGGTTACAATGAGCAGTTCTTC. This gives the protein CASSMHRGGYNEQFF.

The V call is TRBV24-1, the J call TRBJ1-2; TRBD1 agrees at 12 bases. V shed 8 bases, J shed 7 bases, and the junction held 22 bases outside the gene matches. The CDR3 has 19 residues. Germline V gene sequence: CDR1 KGHDR, CDR2 SFDVKD. The DNA of the CDR3 is TGTGCCACCACCCAATCAAGGTGGGTGGGGACAGGGGGCTTCTGTGGCTACACCTTC. Translating gives CATTQSRWVGTGGFCGYTF.

The rearrangement joins TRBV29-1 to TRBJ2-3, with TRBD2 matching 7 bases. CDR3 length: 14 residues. The germline gives CDR1 SQVTM, CDR2 ANQGSEA. The V gene end was trimmed by 4 bases and the J gene end by 5 bases; junction bases not matched to a gene: 9. This CDR3 is CSVVRGGPGDTQYF. The CDR3 DNA reads as TGCAGCGTTGTTCGGGGAGGGCCGGGAGATACGCAGTATTTT.

Ten or more counts support this clone. The J gene is TRBJ2-5, the V gene TRBV18; D is ambiguous. V was trimmed by 4 bases and J by 3 bases, leaving 9 bases between them. Looked up from germline, CDR1 is KGHSH and CDR2 is LQKENI. The CDR3 has 13 amino acids. CDR3 sequence (DNA): TGTGCCAGCTCACAAATGGAGAAAGAGACCCAGTACTTC. Residues: CASSQMEKETQYF.

The V gene is TRBV3-1 (or the pseudogene TRBV3-2), the J gene TRBJ2-1, with TRBD2 as a possible D gene (6 bases). V gave up 0 bases and J gave up 1 base, with 13 bases separating them. The germline V gene encodes CDR1 LGHDT and CDR2 YNNKEL (reference sequence). The CDR3 runs 17 residues. The CDR3 DNA sequence: TGTGCCAGCAGCCAAGATTGGAGGGGCGCTTCCTACAATGAGCAGTTCTTC. The encoded protein is CASSQDWRGASYNEQFF.

J is TRBJ2-3 and V is TRBV14; the D is unclear. The germline V gene has CDR1 SGHDN and CDR2 FVKESK. This CDR3 is 12 amino acids long. The ends were cut back, 5 bases at V and 8 bases at J, with 11 bases in the middle. For the CDR3, the DNA is TGTGCCAGCAGCTATAGCCATGGTACGCAGTATTTT. Translated: CASSYSHGTQYF. Drawing the rest from reference TRBV14 and TRBJ2-3, the complete variable domain is EAGVTQFPSHSVIEKGQTVTLRCDPISGHDNLYWYRRVMGKEIKFLLHFVKESKQDESGMPNNRFLAERTGGTYSTLKVQPAELEDSGVYFCASSYSHGTQYFGPGTRLTVL.

V gene TRBV6-5 combines with J gene TRBJ2-1; D might be TRBD1 (5 bases). Germline V gene lookup returns CDR1 MNHEY and CDR2 SVGAGI. The CDR3 is 15 residues long. Deletions cut 4 bases from V and 1 base from J, with 11 bases between. CDR3: CASSFGQGSYNEQFF. The CDR3 bases are TGTGCCAGCAGTTTTGGGCAGGGTTCCTACAATGAGCAGTTCTTC.

This clone was detected ten times or more. V is TRBV9 and J is TRBJ2-7; TRBD1 aligns across 7 bases. The CDR3 totals 14 residues. The germline V gene encodes CDR1 SGDLS and CDR2 YYNGEE. Trimming took 3 bases from V and 2 from J; bases not matched to a gene: 5. CDR3 amino acids: CASSAGQVPYEQYF. DNA of the CDR3: TGTGCCAGCAGCGCCGGACAGGTCCCCTACGAGCAGTACTTC.

In this sample, this clone turned up many times. The CDR3 nucleotides are TGTGCCAGCTCACGACTGACTAGTGGTACCAAAAACATTCAGTACTTC. Translating gives CASSRLTSGTKNIQYF. The chain links TRBV18 to TRBJ2-4; maybe TRBD2 (6 bases). Germline CDR1 and CDR2: KGHSH and LQKENI. V was pared by 4 bases and J by 2 bases, with 15 bases between. The CDR3 has 16 residues.

In its sample, this clone was seen once. V and J are TRBV24-1 and TRBJ2-2; 11 bases are shared with TRBD2. With V trimmed by 3 bases and J by 1 base, 3 bases remained unmatched. This CDR3 has 17 residues. The germline V gene has CDR1 KGHDR and CDR2 SFDVKD. The CDR3 is CATSDTGLAGNTGELFF. For the CDR3, the DNA is TGTGCCACCAGTGATACAGGACTAGCGGGGAACACCGGGGAGCTGTTTTTT.